The 14 T cell receptor beta chains below were found in one sample sequenced in a study of control samples from healthy donors and cancer patients. Repertoires were generated with immunoSEQ multiplex PCR, while TCRdb's copy carries only in-frame clones and drops some. The data hold roughly 120,000 clones, with 91% observed a single time. The sample taken for sequencing was blood. These receptors all stem from a woman aged 18-29 years in good health.

V gene TRBV7-2 combines with J gene TRBJ2-3; 8 nucleotides agree with TRBD1. Germline CDR1 is SGHTA and CDR2 is FQGNSA. The CDR3 is 15 residues long. V lost 0 bases and J lost 4; bases outside the gene matches: 3. The DNA for the CDR3 is TGTGCCAGCAGCTTAGCCCAGGGGGCGTCAGATACGCAGTATTTT. Protein: CASSLAQGASDTQYF.

V is TRBV28 and J is TRBJ1-2, with D possibly TRBD1 on 6 matching bases. The V end was cut by 3 bases, the J end by 5 bases, with 13 bases between. The germline V gene has CDR1 MDHEN and CDR2 SYDVKM. There are 14 residues in the CDR3. As DNA, the CDR3 is TGTGCCAGCAGTTTTAGCTCAGGGGTGTATGGCTACACCTTC. This gives the protein CASSFSSGVYGYTF.

The J gene is TRBJ1-2, the V gene TRBV7-2; 9 nucleotides agree with TRBD1. With V trimmed by 3 bases and J by 4 bases, 3 bases remained unmatched. CDR1 and CDR2 (germline): SGHTA, FQGNSA. The CDR3 totals 14 residues. CDR3 region: CASSFGTGTYGYTF. The CDR3 DNA sequence: TGTGCCAGCAGCTTCGGGACAGGGACCTATGGCTACACCTTC.

V and J are TRBV6-5 and TRBJ1-1; perhaps TRBD1 as D (5 bases). The V end was cut by 8 bases, the J end by 2 bases, with 15 bases between. Per the germline V gene, CDR1 is MNHEY and CDR2 is SVGAGI. The CDR3 covers 14 residues. The CDR3 nucleotides are TGTGCCAGCCATCCAGGGACGACCAACACTGAAGCTTTCTTT. This codes for CASHPGTTNTEAFF.

The chain uses TRBV19 and TRBJ1-2, with 7 nucleotides matching TRBD1. Germline CDR1 LNHDA, CDR2 SQIVND (reference sequence). The CDR3 totals 13 residues. V lost 5 bases and J lost 8; bases outside the gene matches: 8. The CDR3 loop reads CASSADRAMGYTF. DNA for the CDR3: TGTGCCAGTAGTGCCGACAGGGCTATGGGCTACACCTTC.

The V gene is TRBV5-1, the J gene TRBJ1-6; 8 nucleotides agree with TRBD1. Trimming took 5 bases from V and 10 from J; bases not matched to a gene: 11. The CDR3 is made up of 15 amino acids. From germline, CDR1 is SGHRS and CDR2 YFSETQ. In nucleotides, the CDR3 is TGCGCCAGCAGAGAAGGACAGGACAGGGTGTCACCCCTCCACTTT. Residues: CASREGQDRVSPLHF.

V usage is TRBV4-2 and J usage is TRBJ2-1; 7 bases agree with TRBD2. Germline CDR1 LGHNA, CDR2 YNFKEQ. J gave up 7 bases and V 4 bases, and 13 bases lay outside the gene matches. The CDR3 is 16 residues long. Here the CDR3 DNA reads TGTGCCAGCAGCCTTGGGCTAGCGGCGGCGGAGAATGAGCAGTTCTTC. Residues: CASSLGLAAAENEQFF.

The chain joins TRBV28 to TRBJ1-3; D might be TRBD1 (6 bases). The CDR3 length is 16 residues. Germline values: CDR1 MDHEN, CDR2 SYDVKM. V lost 7 bases and J lost 0, with 16 bases in between. CDR3 amino acids: CASMAPGAISGNTIYF. CDR3 bases: TGTGCCAGCATGGCCCCAGGGGCTATCTCTGGAAACACCATATATTTT. Filled out from reference TRBV28 and TRBJ1-3, the complete variable domain reads DVKVTQSSRYLVKRTGEKVFLECVQDMDHENMFWYRQDPGLGLRLIYFSYDVKMKEKGDIPEGYSVSREKKERFSLILESASTNQTSMYLCASMAPGAISGNTIYFGEGSWLTVV.

The rearrangement links TRBV11-3 to TRBJ2-2; no clear D. Germline CDR1 SGHNT, CDR2 YENEEA. V was pared by 4 bases and J by 4 bases, with 7 bases between. This CDR3 is built from 13 residues. The CDR3 DNA is TGTGCCAGCAGCTCCCGGCCCACCGGGGAGCTGTTTTTT. Its translation is CASSSRPTGELFF.

The chain links TRBV5-8 to TRBJ1-5, with a possible D match to TRBD1 (5 bases). This CDR3 is 15 amino acids long. Germline V gives CDR1 SGHTS, CDR2 YDEGEE. V lost 4 bases, J lost 4 bases, and 15 bases lay in between. The CDR3 loop reads CASSPGSPTNQPQHF. DNA for the CDR3: TGTGCCAGCAGCCCAGGGAGTCCGACTAATCAGCCCCAGCATTTT.

This clone has just one count. The V call is TRBV30, the J call TRBJ1-2; unclear D gene. CDR3 size: 12 residues. V lost 2 bases to trimming and J lost 5 bases, with 9 bases between them. The germline V gene encodes CDR1 GTSNPN and CDR2 SVGIG (reference sequence). The CDR3 DNA follows: TGTGCCTGGAGTCCGGGTTTTTATGGCTACACCTTC. Its protein is CAWSPGFYGYTF.

V usage is TRBV9 and J usage is TRBJ2-7; D unresolved. V was trimmed by 0 bases and J by 7 bases, leaving 14 bases between them. CDR3 length: 14 residues. Germline V gives CDR1 SGDLS, CDR2 YYNGEE. The CDR3: CASSVDERVGEQYF. CDR3 nucleotides: TGTGCCAGCAGCGTAGACGAGCGAGTTGGTGAGCAGTACTTC.

V is TRBV7-9 and J is TRBJ1-6; D ambiguous. V lost 4 bases and J lost 0, with 10 bases in between. CDR1 and CDR2 from the germline V gene are SEHNR and FQNEAQ (reference sequence). CDR3 length: 16 amino acids. The CDR3, as DNA: TGTGCCAGCAGCTCAGGAATAAGCTCCTATAATTCACCCCTCCACTTT. Amino acid sequence: CASSSGISSYNSPLHF.

The chain combines TRBV9 with TRBJ2-1; 8 bases agree with TRBD1. This CDR3 has 14 amino acids. CDR1 is SGDLS and CDR2 is YYNGEE in the germline V gene. V trimming: 3 bases; J trimming: 8 bases; junction bases outside the gene matches: 7. Here the CDR3 reads CASSAGGALDEQFF. In DNA form, the CDR3 reads TGTGCCAGCAGCGCAGGGGGCGCTTTGGATGAGCAGTTCTTC.